This T cell receptor beta chain was sequenced for a study of OX40 agonist ivuxolimab in advanced cancers. General notes on the study: The costimulatory receptor OX40 (CD134) was targeted by ivuxolimab, a fully human IgG2 agonistic monoclonal antibody. Intravenous ivuxolimab was administered to patients every 2 weeks at six dose levels: 0.01, 0.1, 0.3, 1.5, 3 and 10 mg/kg. Of the roughly 53 patients in dose escalation, about 20 had hepatocellular carcinoma, some 15 had melanoma, 9 had renal cell carcinoma and 9 had head and neck cancer. A male proportion of approximately 83% and a mean age of roughly 58 years, ranging from 23 to 79, were recorded for the dose-escalation cohort. Prior anti-PD-1, anti-PD-L1 or anti-CTLA-4 therapy was permitted, and checkpoint inhibitors had been received by about 44% of dose-escalation patients. Three dose-escalation patients achieved partial responses, one with hepatocellular carcinoma and two with cutaneous melanoma. Peripheral TCRbeta sequencing aimed to test whether ivuxolimab altered TCR sequence diversity and caused clonal T-cell expansion. The monotherapy dose-escalation portion (N of about 50 patients) of the phase I ivuxolimab trial is reported in the paper.

The trial excluded patients who had a history of autoimmune disease or were on systemic immunosuppression. Peripheral blood for TCR sequencing was collected from all dose cohorts at baseline, on cycle 4 day 1, and on cycle 7 day 1. Samples came from an open-label, multicenter, first-in-human phase I dose-escalation trial of ivuxolimab. Adults with locally advanced or metastatic melanoma, renal cell, hepatocellular, or head and neck squamous cell carcinoma were enrolled in the trial. Before TCR sequencing, CD4+ and CD8+ T cells were separately sorted from peripheral blood. For sequencing of the TCRbeta CDR3 region, genomic DNA was extracted from the sorted cells. The immunoSEQ Assay was used to sequence the TCRbeta CDR3 regions. TCRdb provides this immuneACCESS table in a form limited to in-frame rearrangements. Some clones are lacking; in checked studies, under half of them reflect an unresolved V gene, and why the rest are absent is not known. A total of roughly 86,000 clones appear in this sample, 92% of them only once. 2.8% of the sample goes to the ten largest clones.

What the authors observed across the whole study: Which antigens the clonally expanded peripheral T cells were specific for was not determined. At doses of 0.1 to 3.0 mg/kg, clonal expansion of both CD4+ and CD8+ T cells in blood was seen between baseline and week 6. In the 0.1-3.0 mg/kg groups, partial responders had among the lowest normalized peripheral clonal expansion, particularly in CD8+ T cells. Low levels of normalized T-cell clonal expansion were also shown by some nonresponding patients. After ivuxolimab, CD8+ T cells had more expanded clones than CD4+ T cells on average.

With regard to this clone: Its antigen remains undetermined. It has no much larger one-base neighbor in the sample; base qualities were not kept.

For CDR1 and CDR2, the germline V gene lists MNHNS and SASEGT. From its cysteine to its phenylalanine, the CDR3 spans 14 amino acids. Only the CDR3 DNA stays, 42 bases, in frame from base 1. After removal of 6 bases from V and 3 bases from J, the junction retains 6 bases not matched to a gene. The input for sequencing was CD4+ or CD8+ T cells sorted from blood, taken in a trial of the OX40 agonist ivuxolimab. This TCR was sampled from an adult with an advanced solid tumor such as melanoma, head and neck, liver or kidney cancer. Recombination linked TRBV6-1 to TRBJ2-3; 7 central nucleotides agree with TRBD1. The CDR3 corresponds to CASRDRVRTDTQYF. The nucleotides read TGTGCCAGCAGAGACAGGGTCCGGACAGATACGCAGTATTTT.